This TCR beta chain was sequenced in a study of T-cell memory formation after mild COVID-19. General study results and limits: In pre-infection memory, a portion of responding clones appeared, which suggested that cross-reactive memory joined.

With 0 bases removed from V and 4 bases from J, the gap between germline ends came to 13 bases. The CDR3 loop spans 16 amino acids. The germline CDR1 and CDR2 sequences are MGHRA and YSYEKL. This clonotype showed up many times. Its antigen is as yet unknown. TCRdb passed the 5' RACE reads through MiXCR, listing each CDR3 protein once. The sample has roughly 580,000 distinct CDR3 sequences; about a sixth are singletons. The source of this sequence is an adult woman who had mild COVID-19 (a few samples of this study predate the infection). Cell type and time point are not known. The V gene is TRBV4-1, the J gene TRBJ2-1; TRBD1 is a possible D gene (6 bases). Material: PBMCs or a T cell subset sorted from them (not recorded which). The CDR3 DNA is TGCGCCAGCAGCCAAGATCTCGGGACAAGGTACAATGAGCAGTTCTTC. This sequence encodes CASSQDLGTRYNEQFF.